Each of the 22 T cell receptor beta chains below was sequenced from the same sample in a study of T cells in Graves' hyperthyroidism and ophthalmopathy. RNA transcripts were the template for amplifying TCR beta CDR3 regions. Using the HTBI primer set, a first-round RT-PCR was run on the TCR CDR3. TCRdb reanalysed the multiplex PCR reads using MiXCR and keeps one entry per CDR3 protein. This sample has about 290,000 distinct CDR3 sequences; roughly 13% occur once, and the top ten carry 7.8%. Material for sequencing was blood. The receptors were gathered from a woman younger than 45 with Graves' hyperthyroidism that later progressed to Graves' ophthalmopathy.

This clonotype was detected many times. This chain connects TRBV5-6 to TRBJ2-2, with unresolved D. This CDR3 is 16 amino acids long. Germline values: CDR1 SGHDT, CDR2 YYEEEE. Between the trimmed V and J ends, which lost 2 bases and 0 bases, there was a span of 11 bases. The CDR3 is CASSFGAYTNTGELFF. CDR3 DNA: TGTGCCAGCAGCTTCGGCGCGTATACGAACACCGGGGAGCTGTTTTTT.

Many counts were recorded for this clonotype. The chain links TRBV6-2 or TRBV6-3 to TRBJ2-7; 8 nucleotides match TRBD2. Looked up from germline, CDR1 is MNHEY and CDR2 is SVGEGT. CDR3 length: 18 amino acids. V gave up 6 bases and J gave up 3 bases; unmatched junction bases: 19. In DNA form, the CDR3 reads TGTGCCAGCAGCTCCGGAATGGGTAGCGGGAAGCTCCGCTACGAGCAGTACTTC. Protein sequence: CASSSGMGSGKLRYEQYF.

Ten or more counts support this clonotype. The J gene is TRBJ2-1, the V gene TRBV4-3; TRBD2 might be the D (6 bases). The CDR3 sequence is 15 residues long. Germline assignment: CDR1 LGHNA and CDR2 YSLEER. The V gene lost 1 base and the J gene lost 8 bases, with 15 bases spanning the gap. CDR3 region: CASSQAGIGGDEQFF. In DNA, the CDR3 is TGCGCCAGCAGCCAAGCAGGTATCGGCGGGGATGAGCAGTTCTTC.

This clonotype was counted between two and nine times. The V call is TRBV15, the J call TRBJ2-7; 10 nucleotides line up with TRBD1. J lost 7 bases, V lost 5 bases, and 5 bases had no gene match. The CDR3 is 13 amino acids. Germline V CDR1 and CDR2: LNHNV, YYDKDF (reference sequence). The CDR3 is CATSGDRGGEQYF. For the CDR3, the DNA is TGTGCCACCAGCGGGGACAGGGGAGGAGAGCAGTACTTC.

This clonotype was detected many times. V gene TRBV2 combines with J gene TRBJ2-7, with D unclear. There are 15 residues in the CDR3. Germline V gene lookup returns CDR1 SNHLY and CDR2 FYNNEI. V lost 1 base, J lost 2 bases, and 12 bases lay in between. CDR3 in DNA: TGTGCCAGCAGTGAAGTCTCCGGGCCCCCCTACGAGCAGTACTTC. As protein: CASSEVSGPPYEQYF. The whole variable domain, remainder taken from reference TRBV2 and TRBJ2-7, is EPEVTQTPSHQVTQMGQEVILRCVPISNHLYFYWYRQILGQKVEFLVSFYNNEISEKSEIFDDQFSVERPDGSNFTLKIRSTKLEDSAMYFCASSEVSGPPYEQYFGPGTRLTVT.

This chain joins TRBV7-3 and TRBJ2-7, with a possible D match to TRBD2 (6 bases). Germline values: CDR1 SGHTA, CDR2 FQGTGA. CDR3 size: 14 residues. Between the trimmed V and J ends, which lost 0 bases and 5 bases, there was a span of 11 bases. The CDR3, as DNA: TGTGCCAGCAGCTTAACGGGCGGGGCTGACGAGCAGTACTTC. Amino acid sequence: CASSLTGGADEQYF.

This clonotype was seen at least ten times. The chain is built from TRBV20-1 and TRBJ2-7; tentatively, D is TRBD1 (6 bases). This CDR3 is built from 14 residues. V lost 6 bases to trimming and J lost 3 bases, with 18 bases between them. Germline assignment: CDR1 DFQATT and CDR2 SNEGSKA (reference sequence). DNA for the CDR3: TGCAGTGCACCCTCGGACAGCCGGGGCTACGAGCAGTACTTC. It is translated as CSAPSDSRGYEQYF.

This clonotype has ten or more counts. CDR3 DNA: TGTGCCAGCAGCAAGATAGGACAGGGGGAAGAGACCCAGTACTTC. It is translated as CASSKIGQGEETQYF. The J gene is TRBJ2-5, the V gene TRBV7-3, with 10 bases matching TRBD1. Germline V gene data show CDR1 as SGHTA and CDR2 as FQGTGA. With V trimmed by 5 bases and J by 3 bases, 6 bases remained unmatched. The CDR3 is 15 residues long.

This clonotype was detected many times. The chain has TRBV28 and TRBJ1-2, with no clear D. CDR1 MDHEN and CDR2 SYDVKM come from the germline V gene. The V end was cut by 6 bases, the J end by 8 bases, with 16 bases between. This CDR3 has 13 amino acids. The chain's CDR3 is CASRDPTSFGYTF. CDR3 bases: TGTGCCAGCAGAGACCCCACCAGTTTCGGCTACACCTTC.

This clonotype occurred many times. The rearrangement uses TRBV11-3 and TRBJ2-1, with D perhaps assigned TRBD1 or TRBD2 (6 bases each). This CDR3 comprises 13 residues. Germline V gene data show CDR1 as SGHNT and CDR2 as YENEEA. The V end was cut by 7 bases, the J end by 8 bases, with 15 bases between. The CDR3 DNA reads TGTGCCAGCACCGAAGGGGGGAGCGATGAGCAGTTCTTC. Translating it yields CASTEGGSDEQFF.

This clonotype was counted many times. The rearrangement joins TRBV3-1 to TRBJ2-1; D gene uncertain. The V end was cut by 3 bases, the J end by 8 bases, with 8 bases between. The CDR3 sequence is 12 residues long. CDR1 and CDR2 from the germline V gene are LGHDT and YNNKEL (reference sequence). The CDR3 protein is CASSQIGDEQFF. CDR3 nucleotide sequence: TGTGCCAGCAGCCAGATAGGTGATGAGCAGTTCTTC.

This clonotype was observed many times. The genes are TRBV18 and TRBJ2-7, with 7 bases that match TRBD1. The CDR3 totals 12 residues. Germline-derived CDR1 and CDR2 are KGHSH and LQKENI. V was pared by 8 bases and J by 3 bases, with 4 bases of the junction left unmatched. CDR3: CASHGQDYEQYF. The CDR3 bases are TGTGCCAGCCACGGACAGGACTACGAGCAGTACTTC.

This clonotype was counted ten times or more. The V gene is TRBV19, the J gene TRBJ1-1; D remains ambiguous. Trimming stripped 4 bases from V and 4 bases from J, with 10 bases between. The CDR3 contains 13 residues. Germline CDR1 reads LNHDA; CDR2 reads SQIVND (reference sequence). The CDR3 loop reads CASSTWAGTEAFF. As DNA, the CDR3 is TGTGCCAGTAGTACTTGGGCGGGCACTGAAGCTTTCTTT.

The J gene is TRBJ2-7, the V gene TRBV27; D may be TRBD1 or TRBD2 (6 bases each). V was shortened by 0 bases and J by 2 bases, with 20 bases between the two germline ends. The CDR3 has 18 amino acids. Germline assignment: CDR1 MNHEY and CDR2 SMNVEV (reference sequence). The CDR3 DNA reads as TGTGCCAGCAGTTTATCGGGTTTCAATCGGGGGCGCACCTACGAGCAGTACTTC. It yields the protein CASSLSGFNRGRTYEQYF.

The table lists this clonotype with a few counts. J is TRBJ1-2 and V is TRBV12-3 or TRBV12-4; D possibly corresponds to TRBD1 (5 bases). The CDR3 is 15 amino acids. Trimming pared 2 bases from V and 2 bases from J, leaving 12 bases between. CDR3 in DNA: TGTGCCAGCAGTTTATGGGACTCGATGAACTATGGCTACACCTTC. Its translation: CASSLWDSMNYGYTF.

This clonotype occurred a few times. The rearrangement uses TRBV4-2 and TRBJ2-6, with a tentative D call TRBD1 (6 bases). The length of the CDR3 is 20 residues. The ends were cut back, 1 base at V and 1 base at J, with 20 bases in the middle. Germline V gene data show CDR1 as LGHNA and CDR2 as YNFKEQ. CDR3 sequence: CASSQASPAGVTSGANVLTF. CDR3 coding DNA: TGTGCCAGCAGCCAAGCATCGCCGGCAGGGGTGACATCTGGGGCCAACGTCCTGACTTTC.

This chain links TRBV9 with TRBJ2-1; 11 nucleotides agree with TRBD2. This CDR3 has 16 residues. V dropped 3 bases and J dropped 5; count of bases not matched to a gene: 7. From germline, CDR1 is SGDLS and CDR2 YYNGEE. CDR3 protein: CASSGHGTSGNNEQFF. CDR3 sequence (DNA): TGTGCCAGCAGCGGCCATGGGACTAGCGGAAACAATGAGCAGTTCTTC.

This sequence joins TRBV10-3 and TRBJ2-2, with 7 bases fitting TRBD2. CDR1 ENHRY and CDR2 SYGVKD come from the germline V gene. V shed 7 bases, J shed 5 bases, and the junction held 16 bases outside the gene matches. This CDR3 contains 17 residues. Here the CDR3 DNA reads TGTGCCATCAAGAGGGGCGGGAGCACCTCGAGGACCGGGGAGCTGTTTTTT. It codes for CAIKRGGSTSRTGELFF.

A word on this clonotype: This likely comes from a read error, as the CDR3 has no conserved phenylalanine or tryptophan at its end. The chain combines TRBV4-1 with TRBJ1-2; D call uncertain. V lost 1 base to trimming and J lost 0 bases, with 6 bases between them. Per germline, CDR1 MGHRA and CDR2 YSYEKL. The CDR3 covers 14 residues. The DNA for the CDR3 is TGCGCCAGCAGCCAAGTAGTGGCTAACTATGGCTACACCCTC. It codes for CASSQVVANYGYTL.

This clonotype has a count of ten or more. This rearrangement joins TRBV28 to TRBJ1-5, with 7 bases aligning to TRBD1. CDR3 size: 14 residues. The junction had 6 bases not matched to a gene; V was cut back by 5 bases and J by 5 bases. The germline gives CDR1 MDHEN, CDR2 SYDVKM. This CDR3 reads CASSQGVGDQPQHF. Here the CDR3 DNA reads TGTGCCAGCAGTCAGGGGGTGGGGGATCAGCCCCAGCATTTT. Full variable domain (rest looked up from reference TRBV28 and TRBJ1-5): DVKVTQSSRYLVKRTGEKVFLECVQDMDHENMFWYRQDPGLGLRLIYFSYDVKMKEKGDIPEGYSVSREKKERFSLILESASTNQTSMYLCASSQGVGDQPQHFGDGTRLSIL.

This clonotype was seen at least ten times. The chain links TRBV6-2 or TRBV6-3 to TRBJ2-1; 8 bases map to TRBD1. Per the germline V gene, CDR1 is MNHEY and CDR2 is SVGEGT. Trimming removed 2 bases from V and 6 bases from J; junction bases left unmatched: 9. This CDR3 is built from 16 residues. Written as DNA, the CDR3 is TGTGCCAGCAGTTACATCGGCAGGGGGCGGTCCAATGAGCAGTTCTTC. Amino acid sequence: CASSYIGRGRSNEQFF.

This clonotype has only a few counts. The chain joins TRBV2 to TRBJ1-5; 9 nucleotides align to TRBD1. After removal of 5 bases from V and 3 bases from J, the junction contained 8 bases not matched to a gene. CDR1 SNHLY and CDR2 FYNNEI come from the germline V gene. The CDR3 is made up of 16 amino acids. The CDR3 protein is CASSPITGGVNQPQHF. CDR3 bases: TGTGCCAGCAGTCCTATTACAGGGGGCGTCAATCAGCCCCAGCATTTT.